These T cell receptor beta chains were read from a single sample in a study of blood T cell repertoires in COVID-19. The repertoire was sequenced with immunoSEQ multiplex PCR; TCRdb's copy has only in-frame clones and lacks some. This sample has some 250,000 clones, with 75% to 90% found just once. The material sequenced was peripheral blood. The receptors shown here come from a young woman who had recovered from COVID-19. Each CDR3 is given with its conserved first and last residue. Fields, in order: clone size, J gene, V gene, D gene, CDR3 length, CDR3 DNA, CDR3 protein. A D gene is named only where the DNA matches it firmly. The listing skips clone size in some rows; elsewhere it reads once, few, many or a size class.

. | TRBJ2-7 | TRBV5-1 | TRBD2 | 14 | TGCGCCAGCAGACCCCCGGGAGGGCATTACGAGCAGTACTTC | CASRPPGGHYEQYF
. | TRBJ1-4 | TRBV24-1 | . | 15 | TGTGCCACCAGTGATTCGACAGGACTTAATGAAAAACTGTTTTTT | CATSDSTGLNEKLFF
. | TRBJ2-4 | TRBV4-3 | TRBD1 | 13 | TGCGCCAGCAGCCGCGAACAGGGGGACATTCAGTACTTC | CASSREQGDIQYF
. | TRBJ2-3 | TRBV5-1 | . | 16 | TGCGCCAGCAGCCCCTCGGCCTTTCCCGAGGCAGATACGCAGTATTTT | CASSPSAFPEADTQYF
. | TRBJ1-2 | TRBV19 | TRBD1 | 14 | TGTGCCACCCGGGACAGGGGGTCTAACTATGGCTACACCTTC | CATRDRGSNYGYTF
. | TRBJ2-5 | TRBV30 | . | 13 | TGTGCCTGGAGAGGGACACCAAAAGAGACCCAGTACTTC | CAWRGTPKETQYF
. | TRBJ2-5 | TRBV2 | TRBD1 | 15 | TGTGCCAGCAGTGAAGAGGGACAGGGGGGAGAGACCCAGTACTTC | CASSEEGQGGETQYF
. | TRBJ1-4 | TRBV7-9 | . | 13 | TGTGCCAGCAGCGTTGAACAGGGTGGAAAACTGTTTTTT | CASSVEQGGKLFF
once | TRBJ1-3 | TRBV7-2 | . | 14 | TGTGCCAGCAGCTTCGGGGGTACTGGAAACACCATATATTTT | CASSFGGTGNTIYF
. | TRBJ1-2 | TRBV18 | . | 15 | TGTGCCAGCTCACCACTCGACAGACCTAACTATGGCTACACCTTC | CASSPLDRPNYGYTF
. | TRBJ1-4 | TRBV29-1 | . | 13 | TGCAGCGTTTCAGGGCGAGCTAATGAAAAACTGTTTTTT | CSVSGRANEKLFF
once | TRBJ2-7 | TRBV11-2 | . | 15 | TGTGCCAGCAGCTTAATCGAGGGACACTCCTACGAGCAGTACTTC | CASSLIEGHSYEQYF
once | TRBJ2-3 | TRBV3-1/TRBV3-2 | TRBD2 | 17 | TGTGCCAGCAGCCAAGAGCTAGCGGGGGGCCCCACAGATACGCAGTATTTT | CASSQELAGGPTDTQYF
few | TRBJ2-7 | TRBV6-2/TRBV6-3 | TRBD1 | 15 | TGTGCCAGCAGTTACCCCGGGACAGGGGACTACGAGCAGTACTTC | CASSYPGTGDYEQYF
. | TRBJ2-7 | TRBV6-5 | TRBD1 | 14 | TGTGCCAGCAGTAACGGGGACAGGCCCTACGAGCAGTACTTC | CASSNGDRPYEQYF
once | TRBJ2-5 | TRBV27 | TRBD2 | 16 | TGTGCCAGCAGTATAAGCGGACTAGCGCGGGAAGAGACCCAGTACTTC | CASSISGLAREETQYF
few | TRBJ1-2 | TRBV7-9 | TRBD1 | 15 | TGTGCCAGCAGCTCGACAGGGGACCCTAACTATGGCTACACCTTC | CASSSTGDPNYGYTF
. | TRBJ1-1 | TRBV6-5 | . | 15 | TGTGCCAGCAGTTACTCCCGTGGAGGGAGCGCTGAAGCTTTCTTT | CASSYSRGGSAEAFF
. | TRBJ2-1 | TRBV6-5 | TRBD2 | 13 | TGTGCCAGCAGCCAACTTCGGGGGGAAGGGGAGTTCTTC | CASSQLRGEGEFF
. | TRBJ2-5 | TRBV12-3/TRBV12-4 | . | 12 | TGTGCCAGCAGCCCTCAGGGAGAGACCCAGTACTTC | CASSPQGETQYF
. | TRBJ1-5 | TRBV6-5 | . | 15 | TGTGCCAGCAGTTACAGGGGTACGGGTGATCAGCCCCAGCATTTT | CASSYRGTGDQPQHF
. | TRBJ2-7 | TRBV5-1 | . | 13 | TGCGCCAGCAGCCGGGACTCCATCTACGAGCAGTACTTC | CASSRDSIYEQYF
. | TRBJ1-4 | TRBV9 | . | 16 | TGTGCCAGCAGCGTAGATACTGACAGGTCCAATGAAAAACTGTTTTTT | CASSVDTDRSNEKLFF
. | TRBJ1-3 | TRBV7-9 | . | 15 | TGTGCCAGCAGCTTTTTTGACAGCTCTGGAAACACCATATATTTT | CASSFFDSSGNTIYF
once | TRBJ2-3 | TRBV5-4 | TRBD1 | 16 | TGTGCCAGCAGCGAACCGGGACAGGGAGTGGTGGGGGCGCAGTATTTT | CASSEPGQGVVGAQYF
. | TRBJ1-4 | TRBV13 | . | 14 | TGTGCCAGCAGCCCCAGGGTTTTCAGTGAAAAACTGTTTTTT | CASSPRVFSEKLFF
once | TRBJ1-5 | TRBV29-1 | . | 13 | TGCAGCGTCTCGGGGGGAATTGGTCAGCCCCAGCATTTT | CSVSGGIGQPQHF
. | TRBJ2-3 | TRBV28 | . | 14 | TGTGCCAGCAGTTTATCCCGGACTTACGATACGCAGTATTTT | CASSLSRTYDTQYF
medium-sized | TRBJ1-3 | TRBV6-1 | . | 15 | TGTGCCAGCAGTGAATCGCCGAGCTCTGGAAACACCATATATTTT | CASSESPSSGNTIYF
. | TRBJ1-3 | TRBV4-2 | . | 14 | TGTGCCAGCAGCACCAGGGCTTCTGGAAACACCATATATTTT | CASSTRASGNTIYF
. | TRBJ1-1 | TRBV5-7 | . | 18 | TGTGCCAGCAGCTTGGAAGGGACCTGGGGGCCCGGGCTCACTGAAGCTTTCTTT | CASSLEGTWGPGLTEAFF
. | TRBJ1-4 | TRBV2 | TRBD1 | 14 | TGTGCCAGCAGACGTACCCTGACAGGGCTGGGACTGTTTTTT | CASRRTLTGLGLFF
. | TRBJ1-5 | TRBV14 | TRBD1 | 16 | TGTGCCAGCAGCCAGGGTCAGGGGGCACTAGGTCAGCCCCAGCATTTT | CASSQGQGALGQPQHF
. | TRBJ2-7 | TRBV19 | . | 15 | TGTGCCAGTAGCAAGGGTTCAGGGGCTGGCTACGAGCAGTACTTC | CASSKGSGAGYEQYF
. | TRBJ2-7 | TRBV5-1 | . | 13 | TGCGCCAGCAGCTTGCAGGTCTCCTACGAGCAGTACTTC | CASSLQVSYEQYF
. | TRBJ1-1 | TRBV10-3 | . | 15 | TGTGCCATCAGTGAGTTTCAGGGTACGGGGGCTGAAGCTTTCTTT | CAISEFQGTGAEAFF
. | TRBJ2-5 | TRBV5-1 | TRBD1 | 14 | TGCGCCAGCACTGACAGGGGGCCCCAAGAGACCCAGTACTTC | CASTDRGPQETQYF
. | TRBJ1-6 | TRBV7-9 | . | 13 | TGTGCCAGCAGCTTAATGACAGATTCACCCCTCCACTTT | CASSLMTDSPLHF
. | TRBJ2-2 | TRBV7-6 | . | 15 | TGTGCCAGCAGCTCCAGACAGGAGAACACCGGGGAGCTGTTTTTT | CASSSRQENTGELFF
. | TRBJ1-5 | TRBV7-2 | TRBD1 | 16 | TGTGCCAGCAGCTTACAAGCGACAGGGTTAAGTCAGCCCCAGCATTTT | CASSLQATGLSQPQHF
. | TRBJ1-1 | TRBV11-2 | TRBD1 | 13 | TGTGCCAGCAGCTCGGGACAGAGCACTGAAGCTTTCTTT | CASSSGQSTEAFF
few | TRBJ1-2 | TRBV28 | . | 13 | TGTGCCAGCAGTTTGACGGAGACGGGTGGCTACACCTTC | CASSLTETGGYTF
few | TRBJ1-6 | TRBV7-9 | TRBD1 | 14 | TGTGCCAGCAGCTGGGGACAGTTAAATTCACCCCTCCACTTT | CASSWGQLNSPLHF
. | TRBJ1-1 | TRBV5-4 | TRBD1 | 15 | TGTGCCAGCAGGCCAGTAGAGGGGGCGTCCACTGAAGCTTTCTTT | CASRPVEGASTEAFF
. | TRBJ1-2 | TRBV10-3 | TRBD1 | 17 | TGTGCCATCAGTCCCTCTCTGACGACAGGGAATGACTATGGCTACACCTTC | CAISPSLTTGNDYGYTF
. | TRBJ1-1 | TRBV29-1 | TRBD1 | 15 | TGCAGCGTTTTCGGGACAGGGATAAAGTACACTGAAGCTTTCTTT | CSVFGTGIKYTEAFF
few | TRBJ1-1 | TRBV27 | . | 14 | TGTGCCAGCGAGGTTGAAGACGAGAACACTGAAGCTTTCTTT | CASEVEDENTEAFF
. | TRBJ1-2 | TRBV6-5 | TRBD1 | 15 | TGTGCCAGCAGTACCGGACAGGCCGAGGGCTATGGCTACACCTTC | CASSTGQAEGYGYTF
. | TRBJ1-2 | TRBV30 | . | 15 | TGTGCCTGGATCGCGGGCTTTGCAGGTCAACATGGCTACACCTTC | CAWIAGFAGQHGYTF
. | TRBJ1-5 | TRBV4-1 | TRBD1 | 15 | TGCGCCAGCAGCCAGGGACAGGGGTCTAATCAGCCCCAGCATTTT | CASSQGQGSNQPQHF
. | TRBJ2-2 | TRBV6-5 | TRBD2 | 15 | TGTGCCAGCAGTTACACTAGCGGGGGCGCGGGGGAGCTGTTTTTT | CASSYTSGGAGELFF
. | TRBJ1-5 | TRBV6-1 | . | 13 | TGTGCCAGCAGTGAAGGAATCGGGTGGCCCCAGCATTTT | CASSEGIGWPQHF
once | TRBJ1-1 | TRBV30 | TRBD1 | 13 | TGTGCCTGGGTCGACAGGACAGGAGATGAAGCTTTCTTT | CAWVDRTGDEAFF
. | TRBJ1-1 | TRBV29-1 | . | 12 | TGCAGCGTCCGGTTGATGAACACTGAAGCTTTCTTT | CSVRLMNTEAFF
. | TRBJ2-3 | TRBV5-4 | . | 14 | TGTGCCAGCAGCTTTCAGGGGTTGGCAGATACGCAGTATTTT | CASSFQGLADTQYF
. | TRBJ1-1 | TRBV5-1 | TRBD1 | 17 | TGCGCCAGCAGCTTGCTCGGACAGGGGGTATTGAACACTGAAGCTTTCTTT | CASSLLGQGVLNTEAFF
. | TRBJ1-2 | TRBV20-1 | TRBD1 | 13 | TGCAGTGCTGGTGGGACAGGGGACTATGGCTACACCTTC | CSAGGTGDYGYTF